This TCR beta chain stems from a study of T cell clonality in common variable immunodeficiency. Study-level findings and limits: Common variable immunodeficiency TCR beta sequences reportedly had fewer deletions and N-nucleotide insertions. Compared with controls, CVID subjects had fewer shared TCRbeta clones. TCRbeta clonality was increased in CVID versus healthy controls.

The CDR3 is 17 residues long. V dropped 4 bases and J dropped 4; count of bases not matched to a gene: 9. CDR1 SSHAT and CDR2 FNYEAQ come from the germline V gene (reference sequence). Using immunoSEQ multiplex PCR, the repertoire was profiled, and TCRdb retains in-frame clones only, with some absent. This sample has around 40,000 clones, each found more than once. This clone was recorded at least ten times. Its specificity is not known. The read ends 3 residues before the CDR3 terminus; that terminus is restored from the germline J gene. The chain is built from TRBV7-7 and TRBJ2-2; 10 nucleotides agree with TRBD2. This clonotype originated in a person aged 18-69 years in good health. Sequenced sample: peripheral blood mononuclear cells. CDR3 amino acids: CASSSASGSLGTGELFF. The CDR3 DNA, read in part, is TGTGCCAGCAGCTCGGCTAGCGGGAGCCTGGGCACCGGGGAG.